This paragraph reports one T cell receptor beta chain. Its antigen is unidentified. The source of the sample is a study of cytomegalovirus exposure and HLA in healthy donors. Study-level points and caveats: Researchers reported in a later analysis that common viral pathogens appeared linked to several top clusters. A missense DCLRE1C variant was associated with V- and J-gene trimming of TCR beta chains in a later analysis, and an independent cohort replicated the association. Using a false discovery rate of 0.05, a later analysis showed that 16,951 TCR beta sequences were associated with HLA alleles.

The germline V gene encodes CDR1 LGHNA and CDR2 YNFKEQ. The CDR3 is made up of 13 amino acids. Losses at the gene ends were 4 bases for V and 5 bases for J; bases not matched to a gene: 2. The PCR contained 60 Vbeta and 13 Jbeta primers. Assay: immunoSEQ multiplex PCR; the TCRdb copy retains only in-frame clones and omits some. Among some 110,000 clones listed, 75% to 90% were seen once. The rearrangement uses TRBV4-2 and TRBJ2-1; 7 positions agree with TRBD2. The source material was PBMCs. The receptor was derived from a man aged 30 to 39 in good health and CMV-seropositive. The chain's CDR3 is CASSPAGDNEQFF. The CDR3 DNA follows: TGTGCCAGCAGCCCCGCGGGGGACAATGAGCAGTTCTTC.